Below are 29 T cell receptor beta chains sequenced from a single sample in a study of T cells after yellow fever vaccination. TCRdb recomputed calls from the 5' RACE reads with MiXCR, one row per CDR3 protein. The sample yields about 580,000 distinct CDR3 sequences, around 16% seen once. Sequencing was performed on PBMCs, taken about 5 days after the first yellow fever vaccination. The source of these receptors is a man between 18 and 29 years old who received the YFV17D yellow fever vaccine.

The chain has TRBV4-2 and TRBJ1-4, with TRBD1 matching 7 bases. Losses at the gene ends were 1 base for V and 0 bases for J; bases not matched to a gene: 8. The CDR3 is made up of 18 amino acids. Germline lookup yields CDR1 LGHNA and CDR2 YNFKEQ. In DNA form, the CDR3 reads TGTGCCAGCAGCCAAGCCAACAGGGGCTCTGCAACTAATGAAAAACTGTTTTTT. Protein sequence: CASSQANRGSATNEKLFF.

This chain connects TRBV4-1 to TRBJ1-1; tentatively, D is TRBD1 (6 bases). Germline V gene sequence: CDR1 MGHRA, CDR2 YSYEKL. V was trimmed by 4 bases and J by 1 base, leaving 13 bases between them. The CDR3 is 15 residues long. The CDR3 protein is CASSPGAGRNTEAFF. CDR3 nucleotides: TGCGCCAGCAGCCCAGGGGCAGGGCGGAACACTGAAGCTTTCTTT.

This chain joins TRBV4-3 and TRBJ2-7, with a tentative D call TRBD1 (6 bases). There are 16 residues in the CDR3. V was trimmed by 0 bases and J by 6 bases, leaving 18 bases between them. The V gene's germline CDR1 is LGHNA and CDR2 YSLEER. CDR3 amino acids: CASSQDCGRGVSEQYV. The CDR3 coding sequence is TGCGCCAGCAGCCAAGATTGTGGCAGGGGAGTGAGCGAGCAGTACGTC.

This clonotype is a singleton in its sample. The chain's CDR3 is CASSSGAASTDTQYF. The CDR3 DNA is TGTGCCAGCAGCTCGGGGGCAGCTAGCACAGATACGCAGTATTTT. The chain uses TRBV7-9 and TRBJ2-3; D is possibly TRBD1 or TRBD2 (6 bases each). CDR3 length: 15 residues. Per germline, CDR1 SEHNR and CDR2 FQNEAQ (reference sequence). The V and J ends lost 4 bases and 0 bases respectively, with 11 bases between them.

This clonotype was observed a few times. This chain connects TRBV4-3 to TRBJ1-3; D gene uncertain. This CDR3 comprises 20 residues. The V end lost 0 bases, the J end lost 0 bases, and 21 bases lay between the germline ends. CDR1 LGHNA and CDR2 YSLEER come from the germline V gene. CDR3 loop: CASSQDGTGWTRHSGNTIYF. Written as DNA, the CDR3 is TGCGCCAGCAGCCAAGATGGAACGGGCTGGACGCGCCACTCTGGAAACACCATATATTTT.

The chain links TRBV19 to TRBJ1-1; possible D gene TRBD1, 6 bases. Trimming shortened V by 6 bases and J by 7 bases, and 15 bases separated the two germline ends. This CDR3 is 13 amino acids long. CDR1 and CDR2 (germline): LNHDA, SQIVND (reference sequence). CDR3 loop: CASRRGLQGEAFF. The CDR3 DNA follows: TGTGCCAGTAGGAGGGGTCTACAGGGTGAAGCTTTCTTT.

This clonotype has a handful of counts. The chain carries TRBV10-3 and TRBJ2-3; the D is unclear. Germline V gene data show CDR1 as ENHRY and CDR2 as SYGVKD. Trimming removed 7 bases from V and 4 bases from J, with 6 bases in between. The CDR3 spans 11 residues. The CDR3 protein is CAINGADTQYF. In DNA, the CDR3 is TGTGCCATCAACGGAGCAGATACGCAGTATTTT.

This clonotype was found a few times. The rearrangement joins TRBV4-3 to TRBJ2-5, with a tentative D call TRBD2 (6 bases). V was clipped by 0 bases and J by 4 bases, with 15 bases between them. The CDR3 consists of 16 residues. Looked up from germline, CDR1 is LGHNA and CDR2 is YSLEER. This CDR3 reads CASSQDLLEGGETQYF. CDR3 DNA sequence: TGCGCCAGCAGCCAAGATCTTTTGGAGGGAGGAGAGACCCAGTACTTC.

This clonotype was seen more than once but under ten times. This chain links TRBV23-1 with TRBJ2-5; TRBD1 matches 8 bases. TRBV23-1 is an ORF, with its function uncertain. V gave up 0 bases and J gave up 2 bases; unmatched junction bases: 5. The CDR3 loop spans 16 amino acids. For the CDR3, the DNA is TGCGCCAGCAGTCAATCCTTGGACAGGGCACAAGAGACCCAGTACTTC. This sequence encodes CASSQSLDRAQETQYF.

In its sample, this clonotype was seen a few times. This chain connects TRBV12-3 or TRBV12-4 to TRBJ2-5, with 7 bases aligning to TRBD1. CDR3 length equals 16 residues. Trimming took 4 bases from V and 5 from J; bases not matched to a gene: 13. In DNA form, the CDR3 reads TGTGCCAGCAGTTCGACCACACAGGGGCGGTGGGAGACCCAGTACTTC. It translates to CASSSTTQGRWETQYF.

This clonotype was observed a few times. The rearrangement joins TRBV24-1 to TRBJ2-1; D not resolved. Looked up from germline, CDR1 is KGHDR and CDR2 is SFDVKD. The CDR3 covers 15 residues. V lost 3 bases, J lost 14 bases, and 22 bases lay in between. The CDR3 DNA follows: TGTGCCACCAGTGATACTGCTCTGGGCCAAACTGTGGAGTTCTTC. This translates into CATSDTALGQTVEFF.

This clonotype was observed a handful of times. This rearrangement joins TRBV24-1 to TRBJ1-2; D ambiguous. V was shortened by 7 bases and J by 0 bases, with 14 bases between the two germline ends. The CDR3 extends over 15 amino acids. Germline V CDR1 and CDR2: KGHDR, SFDVKD. CDR3 in DNA: TGTGCCACCAGCCCCGGAGGGTCCCCTAACTATGGCTACACCTTC. This sequence encodes CATSPGGSPNYGYTF.

This clonotype was recorded many times. The chain links TRBV4-1 to TRBJ1-4; D possibly corresponds to TRBD1 (6 bases). Trimming took off 1 base at V and 7 bases at J, with 10 bases between the two ends. The CDR3 runs 14 residues. Germline assignment: CDR1 MGHRA and CDR2 YSYEKL. The CDR3 region is CASSQAGGGEKLFF. CDR3 in DNA: TGCGCCAGCAGCCAAGCTGGGGGCGGTGAAAAACTGTTTTTT.

The chain carries TRBV7-2 and TRBJ2-6, with TRBD1 as a possible D gene (5 bases). Trimming removed 8 bases at V and 1 base at J, with 9 bases between. The germline V gene has CDR1 SGHTA and CDR2 FQGNSA. This CDR3 is built from 14 residues. The CDR3 protein is CASLTGSGANVLTF. CDR3 coding DNA: TGTGCCAGCCTTACAGGATCTGGGGCCAACGTCCTGACTTTC.

In its sample, this clonotype was seen a few times. The chain joins TRBV18 to TRBJ1-3, with D perhaps TRBD1 (5 bases). CDR1 and CDR2 from the germline V gene are KGHSH and LQKENI. The CDR3 spans 16 residues. V was clipped by 8 bases and J by 2 bases, with 19 bases between them. The CDR3: CASTPTRTSAGNTIYF. For the CDR3, the DNA is TGTGCCAGCACGCCCACCCGGACATCAGCTGGAAACACCATATATTTT.

This clonotype was seen more than once but under ten times. The chain uses TRBV27 and TRBJ1-2; D remains unclear. With 3 bases removed from V and 4 bases from J, the gap between germline ends came to 9 bases. The CDR3 extends over 13 amino acids. Germline CDR1 and CDR2: MNHEY and SMNVEV (reference sequence). The CDR3 reads CASSLRQTYGYTF. The CDR3 DNA reads as TGTGCCAGCAGTTTGAGGCAGACCTATGGCTACACCTTC.

This clonotype was counted between two and nine times. V gene TRBV5-6 combines with J gene TRBJ2-1, with D tentatively TRBD2 (6 bases). There are 15 residues in the CDR3. Germline values: CDR1 SGHDT, CDR2 YYEEEE. The V and J ends lost 2 bases and 6 bases respectively, with 15 bases between them. CDR3 protein: CASSLPWEAGNEQFF. For the CDR3, the DNA is TGTGCCAGCAGCTTACCATGGGAGGCCGGCAATGAGCAGTTCTTC.

This clonotype came up many times. The rearrangement links TRBV27 to TRBJ2-7; weak D call: TRBD2 (6 bases). This CDR3 spans 12 amino acids. Germline V gene data show CDR1 as MNHEY and CDR2 as SMNVEV (reference sequence). The V end was cut by 6 bases, the J end by 1 base, with 7 bases between. CDR3 protein: CASSRGSYEQYF. The CDR3 coding sequence is TGTGCCAGCAGCCGGGGGTCCTACGAGCAGTACTTC.

V and J are TRBV4-3 and TRBJ2-7, with 7 bases fitting TRBD1. Losses at the gene ends were 0 bases for V and 2 bases for J; bases not matched to a gene: 7. The CDR3 runs 16 residues. Per germline, CDR1 LGHNA and CDR2 YSLEER. Here the CDR3 reads CASSQDLQGKAYEQYF. The CDR3 region has the DNA TGCGCCAGCAGCCAAGATTTACAGGGGAAGGCCTACGAGCAGTACTTC.

This clonotype has more than one count but fewer than ten. The chain combines TRBV30 with TRBJ1-5, with D maybe TRBD1 (5 bases). Germline CDR1 is GTSNPN and CDR2 is SVGIG (reference sequence). CDR3 size: 12 residues. V lost 3 bases and J 6 bases, leaving 9 bases between the germline ends. CDR3: CAWSGGSQPQHF. CDR3 coding DNA: TGTGCCTGGAGCGGGGGAAGTCAGCCCCAGCATTTT. The full variable domain, completed using reference TRBV30 and TRBJ1-5, is SQTIHQWPATLVQPVGSPLSLECTVEGTSNPNLYWYRQAAGRGLQLLFYSVGIGQISSEVPQNLSASRPQDRQFILSSKKLLLSDSGFYLCAWSGGSQPQHFGDGTRLSIL.

This clonotype was found a few times. This chain joins TRBV9 and TRBJ2-1, with 13 positions matching TRBD2. The V and J ends lost 4 bases and 7 bases, in that order; junction bases with no gene match: 8. The CDR3 contains 16 residues. Germline CDR1 is SGDLS and CDR2 is YYNGEE. This CDR3 is CASSLRLAGGPNEQFF. In DNA, the CDR3 is TGTGCCAGCAGCCTCAGACTAGCGGGGGGCCCAAATGAGCAGTTCTTC.

This clonotype was seen a handful of times. The CDR3 here is CSARDLQGGTYEQYF. CDR3 bases: TGCAGTGCTAGAGACCTACAGGGGGGAACCTACGAGCAGTACTTC. The chain carries TRBV20-1 and TRBJ2-7; 8 bases fit TRBD1. CDR1 is DFQATT and CDR2 is SNEGSKA in the germline V gene (reference sequence). With 0 bases clipped from V and 2 bases from J, the junction kept 6 bases outside the gene matches. CDR3 length: 15 residues.

This clonotype was seen more than once but under ten times. The rearrangement uses TRBV6-6 and TRBJ1-1; D uncertain. V dropped 2 bases and J dropped 8 bases, with 6 bases sitting between them. CDR1 MNHNY and CDR2 SVGAGI come from the germline V gene (reference sequence). The CDR3 runs to 11 residues. As DNA, the CDR3 is TGTGCCAGCAGTTACGCCTACGAAGCTTTCTTT. This sequence encodes CASSYAYEAFF.

V and J are TRBV5-1 and TRBJ2-1; TRBD1 aligns across 7 bases. The V segment lost 6 bases and the J segment 9 bases; nucleotides outside the gene matches: 15. Germline CDR1 SGHRS, CDR2 YFSETQ. This CDR3 region has 15 residues. CDR3 nucleotides: TGCGCCAGCACAGCCTCCGGGACAGTTGAAGGTGAGCAGTTCTTC. Translating it yields CASTASGTVEGEQFF.

This chain joins TRBV5-1 and TRBJ1-1; 8 bases line up with TRBD1. The V and J ends lost 1 base and 3 bases, in that order; junction bases with no gene match: 5. Germline assignment: CDR1 SGHRS and CDR2 YFSETQ. The CDR3 is made up of 15 amino acids. This CDR3 is CASSLRGQVHTEAFF. The CDR3 region has the DNA TGCGCCAGCAGCTTGAGGGGACAGGTGCACACTGAAGCTTTCTTT. Filled out from reference TRBV5-1 and TRBJ1-1, the complete variable domain reads KAGVTQTPRYLIKTRGQQVTLSCSPISGHRSVSWYQQTPGQGLQFLFEYFSETQRNKGNFPGRFSGRQFSNSRSEMNVSTLELGDSALYLCASSLRGQVHTEAFFGQGTRLTVV.

This sequence joins TRBV20-1 and TRBJ1-1; possibly TRBD1 for D (5 bases). CDR3 length: 15 amino acids. CDR1 and CDR2 from the germline V gene are DFQATT and SNEGSKA (reference sequence). The germline V and J ends were trimmed by 0 bases and 1 base, with 12 bases remaining between them. For the CDR3, the DNA is TGCAGTGCTAGAGACCCAACGGGACCGAACACTGAAGCTTTCTTT. Translating it yields CSARDPTGPNTEAFF.

The rearrangement links TRBV4-3 to TRBJ2-1, with 9 bases identical to TRBD2. V shed 0 bases and J 5 bases; nucleotides not matched to a gene: 5. The CDR3 sequence is 16 residues long. In germline, CDR1 is LGHNA, CDR2 YSLEER. The CDR3 is CASSQDLVAGDNEQFF. CDR3 bases: TGCGCCAGCAGCCAAGATTTGGTAGCGGGGGACAATGAGCAGTTCTTC.

This rearrangement joins TRBV11-2 to TRBJ2-7; weak D call: TRBD2 (5 bases). This CDR3 spans 15 amino acids. With 5 bases removed from V and 0 bases from J, the gap between germline ends came to 14 bases. Germline V gene sequence: CDR1 SGHAT, CDR2 FQNNGV. The CDR3 region is CASSPRGLLSYEQYF. CDR3 bases: TGTGCCAGCAGCCCTAGAGGGCTTCTCTCCTACGAGCAGTACTTC.

A few counts support this clonotype. This chain connects TRBV12-3 or TRBV12-4 to TRBJ1-6; 8 nucleotides line up with TRBD1. With V trimmed by 3 bases and J by 5 bases, 3 bases remained unmatched. The CDR3 contains 15 residues. For the CDR3, the DNA is TGTGCCAGCAGTTTCAGGGGGCTTCATAATTCACCCCTCCACTTT. This codes for CASSFRGLHNSPLHF.